Detailed here is one T cell receptor (beta chain). This record belongs to a study of blood T cell repertoires in COVID-19. Study context: Italy, Spain and the United States were the sources of the convalescent and acute COVID-19 samples.

The length of the CDR3 is 13 residues. CDR1 SGHTA and CDR2 FQGNSA come from the germline V gene. Trimming stripped 1 base from V and 6 bases from J, with 8 bases between. As originally analysed: Counts of nucleated cells, estimated from reference gene primer amplification, were obtained. Assay: immunoSEQ multiplex PCR; the TCRdb copy retains only in-frame clones and omits some. The V and J calls and clone size were taken over from that table, and D and trimming were inferred from the DNA. The sample records fewer than 200,000 clones, 82% being singletons. The origin of this receptor is a woman in her sixties or seventies with acute or convalescent COVID-19. Source material: peripheral blood. The rearrangement links TRBV7-2 to TRBJ2-3, with D unresolved. The DNA of the CDR3 is TGTGCCAGCAGCTTAGTAGATTTGGATACGCAGTATTTT. Amino acid sequence: CASSLVDLDTQYF.